This T cell receptor (beta chain) was profiled in a study of T-cell reconstitution after alpha-beta-depleted transplantation in children. This clonotype was seen a few times. What it binds is not known. The germline V and J ends were trimmed by 3 bases and 8 bases, with 14 bases remaining between them. This CDR3 spans 14 amino acids. CDR1 is SGHAT and CDR2 is FQNNGV in the germline V gene. Preparing the TCRbeta library involved the use of unique molecular identifiers. TCRdb analysed the PCR reads with MiXCR anew, one entry per CDR3 protein. The data show 530,000 or so distinct CDR3 sequences, 25% to 30% seen once. General study results and limits: Several hundred expanded graft clones reportedly gave rise to the alpha-beta T cells present about two months after transplant.

The chain uses TRBV11-2 and TRBJ2-1; D is undetermined. The TCR sequence derives from a boy under three years old with Wiskott-Aldrich syndrome, due to receive a stem cell transplant. The input for sequencing was PBMCs, taken before TCRalphabeta/CD19-depleted stem cell transplant. The CDR3 DNA reads as TGTGCCAGCAGCTTGTTCGATTCTCCTTATGAGCAGTTCTTC. It is translated as CASSLFDSPYEQFF.